Following are 4 T cell receptor beta chains from one sample sequenced in a study of T cells after yellow fever vaccination. TCRdb redid the calling of the 5' RACE reads with MiXCR, one entry per CDR3 protein. The table shows approximately 300,000 distinct CDR3 sequences, with 8.7% occurring only once. The source was PBMCs, collected on the day of the first yellow fever vaccination. These receptors all come from a man in his late teens or twenties who received the YFV17D yellow fever vaccine.

CDR3 region: CSARGLAAYEQYF. The CDR3 bases are TGCAGTGCCCGGGGACTAGCGGCCTACGAGCAGTACTTC. This chain uses TRBV20-1 with TRBJ2-7, with TRBD2 identical over 11 bases. J gave up 2 bases and V 6 bases, and 3 bases lay outside the gene matches. The CDR3 spans 13 residues. The germline V gene has CDR1 DFQATT and CDR2 SNEGSKA (reference sequence).

This rearrangement joins TRBV5-6 to TRBJ1-5, with TRBD1 identical over 8 bases. The junction had 11 bases not matched to a gene; V was cut back by 4 bases and J by 2 bases. Germline assignment: CDR1 SGHDT and CDR2 YYEEEE. This CDR3 spans 17 amino acids. Here the CDR3 DNA reads TGTGCCAGCAGCCGTTGGACAGGGTCCGGGGGCAATCAGCCCCAGCATTTT. Protein sequence: CASSRWTGSGGNQPQHF.

This clonotype has more than one count but fewer than ten. The rearrangement uses TRBV3-1 and TRBJ2-1; TRBD1 matches 10 bases. The CDR3 totals 16 residues. Losses at the gene ends were 4 bases for V and 0 bases for J; bases not matched to a gene: 3. Germline loops: CDR1 LGHDT, CDR2 YNNKEL (reference sequence). The CDR3 protein is CASSLGQGDSYNEQFF. The CDR3 nucleotides read TGTGCCAGCAGCCTCGGACAGGGGGACTCCTACAATGAGCAGTTCTTC.

This clonotype occurred a few times. The chain has TRBV25-1 and TRBJ1-1; TRBD1 aligns across 11 bases. The CDR3 has 13 amino acids. Germline CDR1 and CDR2: MGHDK and SYGVNS. J gave up 10 bases and V 4 bases, and 5 bases lay outside the gene matches. The CDR3 nucleotides are TGTGCCAGCAGTGTACGGACAGGGGGCCGAGCTTTCTTT. This gives the protein CASSVRTGGRAFF.